A single T cell receptor (beta chain) is shown here with its context. The data were taken from a study of T cell changes during pregnancy in multiple sclerosis. The length of the CDR3 is 15 residues. The ends were cut back, 3 bases at V and 0 bases at J, with 7 bases in the middle. Germline V CDR1 and CDR2: SGHRS, YFSETQ. Here immunoSEQ multiplex PCR was the method, and the copy in TCRdb shows in-frame clones only, minus some. This table has approximately 50,000 clones, roughly 90% appearing once. The chain couples TRBV5-1 to TRBJ2-6; possible D gene TRBD2, 5 bases. The receptor comes from a female donor with multiple sclerosis, enrolled in a pregnancy study. Sequencing was performed on CD4+ T cells from peripheral blood mononuclear cells, taken after pregnancy. This chain's CDR3 is CASSYGGSGANVLTF. The CDR3 nucleotides read TGCGCCAGCAGCTATGGAGGCTCTGGGGCCAACGTCCTGACTTTC.